These T cell receptor beta chains were read from a single sample in a study of blood T cell repertoires in COVID-19. Profiling relied on immunoSEQ multiplex PCR, and the TCRdb table lists in-frame clones only, not all of them. The data show around 130,000 clones, 86% seen once. Sequences were obtained from PBMCs or T cells enriched from blood (not recorded which). These receptor sequences come from a woman aged 50 to 60 who had recovered from COVID-19. Each CDR3 is given with its conserved first and last residue. A D gene is named only where the DNA matches it firmly. Some rows have no size entry. The others give once, few or many, or a class for an expanded clone.

j_call v_call cdr3_length clone_size d_call cdr3_aa cdr3_nt
TRBJ1-1 TRBV12-3/TRBV12-4 13 NA NA CASSLEFLREAFF TGTGCCAGCAGTTTAGAGTTCTTGCGTGAAGCTTTCTTT
TRBJ1-2 TRBV7-8 14 once TRBD1 CASSLDPGGYGYTF TGTGCCAGCAGCTTAGACCCAGGGGGATATGGCTACACCTTC
TRBJ2-1 TRBV5-6 15 NA TRBD2 CANSLETSGRDEQFF TGTGCCAACAGCTTGGAAACTAGCGGGCGGGATGAGCAGTTCTTC
TRBJ2-1 TRBV7-2 14 NA TRBD2 CASSAAGVYNEQFF TGTGCCAGCAGCGCAGCGGGGGTCTACAATGAGCAGTTCTTC
TRBJ2-7 TRBV10-3 14 NA NA CAITEGVGTYEQYF TGTGCCATCACGGAGGGCGTAGGGACCTACGAGCAGTACTTC
TRBJ1-2 TRBV7-9 14 NA NA CASSPGQGYYGYTF TGTGCCAGCAGCCCCGGGCAGGGGTACTATGGCTACACCTTC
TRBJ2-7 TRBV29-1 13 NA TRBD1 CSALTGQEYEQYF TGCAGCGCCCTTACTGGACAGGAATACGAGCAGTACTTC
TRBJ2-7 TRBV7-2 15 NA NA CASTSHQGGGYEQYF TGTGCCAGCACCTCTCATCAGGGGGGTGGCTACGAGCAGTACTTC
TRBJ1-2 TRBV19 16 NA NA CASSAPGRETNYGYTF TGTGCCAGTAGTGCCCCTGGAAGGGAGACTAACTATGGCTACACCTTC
TRBJ1-1 TRBV12-3/TRBV12-4 12 NA NA CASSPGNTEAFF TGTGCCAGCAGCCCGGGGAACACTGAAGCTTTCTTT
TRBJ2-1 TRBV7-2 18 NA TRBD2 CASSLVLAGGSGYNEQFF TGTGCCAGCAGCTTAGTCCTAGCGGGGGGGTCTGGCTACAATGAGCAGTTCTTC
TRBJ1-2 TRBV9 15 NA TRBD1 CASSGTGGVGYGYTF TGTGCCAGCAGCGGGACAGGGGGCGTCGGCTATGGCTACACCTTC
TRBJ2-5 TRBV5-5 16 NA TRBD2 CASSILAGGPLGAQYF TGTGCCAGCAGCATACTAGCGGGGGGACCTTTGGGGGCCCAGTACTTC
TRBJ1-3 TRBV2 16 NA NA CASSEARPSSGNTIYF TGTGCCAGCAGTGAAGCGCGTCCTAGCTCTGGAAACACCATATATTTT
TRBJ2-7 TRBV7-6 17 NA TRBD1 CASSAAEGQGSTYEQYF TGTGCCAGCAGCGCCGCTGAGGGACAGGGGTCGACCTACGAGCAGTACTTC
TRBJ1-2 TRBV6-6 15 NA TRBD1 CASTNRGQRNNGYTF TGTGCCAGCACAAACCGGGGACAGCGAAATAATGGCTACACCTTC
TRBJ2-1 TRBV11-2 17 NA TRBD2 CASSLARLAGVYNEQFF TGTGCCAGCAGCTTAGCCCGACTAGCGGGGGTGTACAATGAGCAGTTCTTC
TRBJ2-5 TRBV5-6 17 NA TRBD2 CASSWGGSVPDKETQYF TGTGCCAGCAGCTGGGGGGGATCGGTCCCGGACAAGGAGACCCAGTACTTC
TRBJ1-3 TRBV30 16 NA TRBD1 CAWSVQAGGTGNTIYF TGTGCCTGGAGTGTTCAGGCAGGGGGGACTGGAAACACCATATATTTT
TRBJ2-7 TRBV15 13 NA NA CATSRDLSYEQYF TGTGCCACCAGCAGAGACCTCTCCTACGAGCAGTACTTC
TRBJ2-1 TRBV6-2/TRBV6-3 14 NA TRBD2 CASSSSGSIGEQFF TGTGCCAGCAGTTCTAGCGGATCGATCGGTGAGCAGTTCTTC
TRBJ2-1 TRBV4-1 16 NA TRBD2 CASSHESGGQYNEQFF TGCGCCAGCAGCCACGAAAGCGGGGGGCAGTACAATGAGCAGTTCTTC
TRBJ2-3 TRBV7-9 14 NA NA CASSGFRGTDTQYF TGTGCCAGCTCGGGTTTTCGGGGCACAGATACGCAGTATTTT
TRBJ2-1 TRBV5-1 14 NA TRBD2 CASRPTSGVNEQFF TGCGCCAGCAGGCCAACTAGCGGGGTCAATGAGCAGTTCTTC
TRBJ2-2 TRBV10-3 15 NA TRBD1 CAISETGGDTGELFF TGTGCCATCTCCGAGACAGGGGGCGACACCGGGGAGCTGTTTTTT
TRBJ1-2 TRBV29-1 15 NA TRBD1 CSGVAQGARGYGYTF TGCAGCGGTGTCGCCCAGGGGGCGCGAGGCTATGGCTACACCTTC
TRBJ2-3 TRBV11-2 16 NA TRBD2 CASSSPGSGGPDTQYF TGTGCCAGCAGCTCCCCGGGGAGCGGGGGGCCAGATACGCAGTATTTT
TRBJ2-3 TRBV9 15 NA NA CASSQTHGGADTQYF TGTGCCAGCAGCCAGACTCACGGGGGAGCAGATACGCAGTATTTT
TRBJ2-5 TRBV6-2/TRBV6-3 15 NA NA CASSYLGVLLETQYF TGTGCCAGCAGTTACTTAGGGGTCCTTTTGGAGACCCAGTACTTC
TRBJ2-7 TRBV27 14 NA TRBD1 CASRLTGDNYEQYF TGTGCCAGCAGACTGACAGGGGACAACTACGAGCAGTACTTC
TRBJ2-7 TRBV2 12 NA NA CASARDTYEQYF TGTGCCAGCGCCAGGGATACCTACGAGCAGTACTTC
TRBJ1-5 TRBV6-5 15 NA NA CASRNRGTGNQPQHF TGTGCCAGCAGGAATAGAGGGACTGGCAATCAGCCCCAGCATTTT
TRBJ2-7 TRBV27 14 NA TRBD1 CASSRGQVPYEQYF TGTGCCAGCAGCCGCGGACAGGTACCCTACGAGCAGTACTTC
TRBJ2-7 TRBV11-2 14 NA TRBD1 CASSLLQGALGQYF TGTGCCAGCAGCTTACTACAGGGGGCCCTCGGGCAGTACTTC
TRBJ2-5 TRBV5-1 14 NA NA CASSLAGSQETQYF TGCGCCAGCAGCTTGGCGGGAAGTCAAGAGACCCAGTACTTC
TRBJ2-6 TRBV6-1 16 NA NA CASSEYGFAGANVLTF TGTGCCAGCAGTGAATATGGCTTCGCTGGGGCCAACGTCCTGACTTTC
TRBJ2-7 TRBV10-3 16 NA NA CAISRLGAEESYEQYF TGTGCCATCAGTCGTTTGGGGGCAGAAGAATCCTACGAGCAGTACTTC
TRBJ2-2 TRBV29-1 16 NA TRBD1 CSVAGTGGKMSGELFF TGCAGCGTTGCCGGGACAGGGGGCAAGATGTCCGGGGAGCTGTTTTTT
TRBJ2-1 TRBV27 16 NA NA CASSTWTALSYNEQFF TGTGCCAGCAGTACTTGGACAGCGCTATCCTACAATGAGCAGTTCTTC
TRBJ2-3 TRBV5-1 16 NA NA CASSLVADPSTDTQYF TGCGCCAGCAGCTTGGTAGCAGACCCTAGCACAGATACGCAGTATTTT
TRBJ1-6 TRBV7-2 16 NA TRBD1 CASSEVTGRGNSPLHF TGTGCCAGCAGCGAAGTAACGGGCAGGGGGAATTCACCCCTCCACTTT
TRBJ1-1 TRBV19 11 NA NA CATTLNTEAFF TGTGCCACTACCCTGAACACTGAAGCTTTCTTT
TRBJ2-3 TRBV7-3 16 NA NA CASSSDGGLGKNTQYF TGTGCCAGCAGCTCGGACGGGGGACTTGGGAAGAATACGCAGTATTTT
TRBJ2-7 TRBV11-3 16 once TRBD1 CTSSFPRDSPSYEQYF TGTACCAGCAGCTTCCCCCGGGACAGCCCCTCCTACGAGCAGTACTTC
TRBJ1-5 TRBV19 17 few NA CASSIGGELYSNQPQHF TGTGCCAGTAGTATAGGGGGCGAGTTATATAGCAATCAGCCCCAGCATTTT
TRBJ2-2 TRBV11-3 14 NA TRBD1 CASSWTGNTGELFF TGTGCCAGCAGCTGGACAGGGAACACCGGGGAGCTGTTTTTT
TRBJ2-3 TRBV9 16 NA TRBD2 CASSVAASGGTDTQYF TGTGCCAGCAGCGTAGCGGCTAGCGGGGGCACAGATACGCAGTATTTT
TRBJ2-7 TRBV5-1 15 few TRBD1 CASSLDGTGPYEQYF TGCGCCAGCAGCTTAGACGGGACAGGACCCTACGAGCAGTACTTC
TRBJ2-1 TRBV12-5 16 NA TRBD2 CASGNDLAGAGNEQFF TGTGCTAGTGGTAACGACCTAGCGGGGGCCGGGAATGAGCAGTTCTTC
TRBJ2-7 TRBV3-1/TRBV3-2 16 NA TRBD2 CASSQPRTSGGGEQYF TGTGCCAGCAGCCAACCTAGGACTAGCGGGGGCGGAGAGCAGTACTTC
TRBJ2-7 TRBV7-6 15 NA TRBD1 CASSLGEGASYEQYF TGTGCCAGCAGCTTAGGAGAGGGGGCCTCCTACGAGCAGTACTTC
TRBJ1-5 TRBV5-4 15 NA TRBD1 CARRPGQGSNQPQHF TGTGCCAGGCGGCCGGGACAGGGGAGCAATCAGCCCCAGCATTTT
TRBJ2-2 TRBV5-6 15 NA TRBD1 CASRRGQVYTGELFF TGTGCCAGCAGGCGAGGACAGGTGTACACCGGGGAGCTGTTTTTT
TRBJ2-5 TRBV12-5 13 NA TRBD2 CASASSGVETQYF TGTGCTAGTGCTTCTAGCGGGGTAGAGACCCAGTACTTC
TRBJ1-2 TRBV15 16 NA NA CATSRAILRGNQGYTF TGTGCCACCAGCAGAGCGATCCTCCGGGGGAATCAGGGCTACACCTTC